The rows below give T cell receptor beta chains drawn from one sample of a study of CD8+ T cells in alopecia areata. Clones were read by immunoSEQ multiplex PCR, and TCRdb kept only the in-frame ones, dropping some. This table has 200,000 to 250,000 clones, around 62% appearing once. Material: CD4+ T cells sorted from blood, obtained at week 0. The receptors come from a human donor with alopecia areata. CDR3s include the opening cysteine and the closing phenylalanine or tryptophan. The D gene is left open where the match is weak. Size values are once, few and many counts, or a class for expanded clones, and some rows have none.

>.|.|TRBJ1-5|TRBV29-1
CSALSGFSNQPQHF
TGCAGCGCCCTCTCGGGGTTCAGCAATCAGCCCCAGCATTTT
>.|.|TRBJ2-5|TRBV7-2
CASSSSWAQYF
TGTGCCAGCAGCTCCAGTTGGGCCCAGTACTTC
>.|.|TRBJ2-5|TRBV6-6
CASSWREIKGETQYF
TGTGCCAGCAGCTGGCGAGAGATTAAGGGGGAGACCCAGTACTTC
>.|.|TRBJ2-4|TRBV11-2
CASSLEQGAKNIQYF
TGTGCCAGCAGCTTAGAACAGGGAGCCAAAAACATTCAGTACTTC
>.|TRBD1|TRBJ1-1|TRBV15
CATSRPGAGGTEAFF
TGTGCCACCAGCAGACCCGGGGCAGGGGGCACTGAAGCTTTCTTT
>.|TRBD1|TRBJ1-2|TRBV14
CASSLTGQAGAAGYTF
TGTGCCAGCAGCCTAACGGGACAGGCGGGAGCAGCAGGCTACACCTTC
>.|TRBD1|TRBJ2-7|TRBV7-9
CASSHDSGGWDEQYF
TGTGCCAGCAGTCACGATTCAGGGGGTTGGGACGAGCAGTACTTC
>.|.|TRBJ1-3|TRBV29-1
CSVADNSGNTIYF
TGCAGCGTCGCCGATAACTCTGGAAACACCATATATTTT
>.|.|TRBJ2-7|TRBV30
CAWSVLGEQYF
TGTGCCTGGAGTGTACTGGGCGAGCAGTACTTC
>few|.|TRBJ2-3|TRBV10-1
CASSVVGTDTQYF
TGCGCCAGCAGTGTAGTTGGGACAGATACGCAGTATTTT
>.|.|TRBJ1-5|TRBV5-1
CASRPDRNQPQHF
TGCGCCAGCAGACCGGACCGGAATCAGCCCCAGCATTTT
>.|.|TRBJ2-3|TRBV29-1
CSVIWGDTQYF
TGCAGCGTCATCTGGGGAGATACGCAGTATTTT
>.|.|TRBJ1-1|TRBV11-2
CASSLGPGVLMNTEAFF
TGTGCCAGCAGCTTAGGGCCGGGAGTATTGATGAACACTGAAGCTTTCTTT
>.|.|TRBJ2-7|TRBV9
CASSPRTKSYEQYF
TGTGCCAGCAGCCCCCGGACAAAATCCTACGAGCAGTACTTC
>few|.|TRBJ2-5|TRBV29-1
CSVDLLAETQYF
TGCAGCGTTGACCTCCTAGCGGAGACCCAGTACTTC
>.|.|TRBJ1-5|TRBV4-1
CASSQPPEKYSNQPQHF
TGCGCCAGCAGCCAACCCCCCGAGAAGTATAGCAATCAGCCCCAGCATTTT
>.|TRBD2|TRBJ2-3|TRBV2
CASSAHLGSGGTDTQYF
TGTGCCAGCAGTGCCCACTTGGGGAGCGGGGGCACAGATACGCAGTATTTT
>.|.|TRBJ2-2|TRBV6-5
CASSYSTNTGELFF
TGTGCCAGCAGTTACTCGACGAACACCGGGGAGCTGTTTTTT
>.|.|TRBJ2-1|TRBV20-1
CSAPRQGGQFF
TGCAGTGCCCCCCGACAGGGAGGGCAGTTCTTC
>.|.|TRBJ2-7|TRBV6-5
CASSSGSTYEQYF
TGTGCCAGCTCAAGCGGTTCAACCTACGAGCAGTACTTC
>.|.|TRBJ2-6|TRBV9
CASSVDVNVLTF
TGTGCCAGCAGCGTAGATGTAAACGTCCTGACTTTC
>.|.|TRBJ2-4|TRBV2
CASSDVLETKNIQYF
TGTGCCAGCAGTGACGTACTGGAAACCAAAAACATTCAGTACTTC
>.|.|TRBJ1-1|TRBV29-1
CSVVGVEAFF
TGCAGCGTTGTTGGGGTTGAAGCTTTCTTT
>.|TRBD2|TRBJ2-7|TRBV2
CASSETGLAVRSSYEQYF
TGTGCCAGCAGTGAAACGGGACTAGCGGTCCGGAGCTCCTACGAGCAGTACTTC
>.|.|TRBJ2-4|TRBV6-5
CASSYSGRKRNIQYF
TGTGCCAGCAGTTACTCGGGCCGGAAAAGAAACATTCAGTACTTC
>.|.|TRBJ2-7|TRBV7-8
CASSRDTLYEQYF
TGTGCCAGCAGCCGGGACACGCTTTACGAGCAGTACTTC
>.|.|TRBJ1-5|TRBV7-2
CASSLNHNQPQHF
TGTGCCAGCAGCTTAAACCACAATCAGCCCCAGCATTTT
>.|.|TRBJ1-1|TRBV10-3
CAISGKMMNTEAFF
TGTGCCATCAGTGGAAAAATGATGAACACTGAAGCTTTCTTT
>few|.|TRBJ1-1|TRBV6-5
CASSPRTLATEAFF
TGTGCCAGCAGTCCTAGGACCTTGGCCACTGAAGCTTTCTTT
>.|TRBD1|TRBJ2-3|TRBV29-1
CSGAGTDPGTQYF
TGCAGCGGCGCCGGGACAGACCCCGGTACGCAGTATTTT
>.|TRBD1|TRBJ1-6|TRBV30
CAWSLSGTGSTRRNSPLHF
TGTGCCTGGAGTCTTTCCGGGACAGGGAGTACAAGGCGGAATTCACCCCTCCACTTT
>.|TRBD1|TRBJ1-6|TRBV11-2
CASSRTGRDSPLHF
TGTGCCAGCAGCAGGACAGGGAGGGATTCACCCCTCCACTTT
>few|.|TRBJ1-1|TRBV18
CASSPGTEAFF
TGTGCCAGCTCACCAGGGACTGAAGCTTTCTTT
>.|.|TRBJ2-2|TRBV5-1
CASSPSDYTGELFF
TGCGCCAGCAGCCCTAGCGATTACACCGGGGAGCTGTTTTTT
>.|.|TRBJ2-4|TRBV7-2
CASSLGRNLAKNIQYF
TGTGCCAGCAGCTTGGGACGGAACCTAGCCAAAAACATTCAGTACTTC
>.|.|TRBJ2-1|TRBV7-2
CASRVQGSFANEQFF
TGTGCCAGCAGAGTACAGGGTTCATTCGCCAATGAGCAGTTCTTC
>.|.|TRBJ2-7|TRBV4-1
CASRVQHGQGPYEQYF
TGCGCCAGCAGAGTACAGCACGGGCAGGGCCCGTACGAGCAGTACTTC
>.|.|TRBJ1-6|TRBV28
CASSLWELRGFSPLHF
TGTGCCAGCAGTTTGTGGGAGTTGCGAGGTTTTTCACCCCTCCACTTT
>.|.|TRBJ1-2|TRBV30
CAWTGGAYYGYTF
TGTGCCTGGACGGGGGGCGCGTACTATGGCTACACCTTC
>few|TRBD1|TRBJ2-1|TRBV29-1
CSVGQGASEQFF
TGCAGCGTTGGACAGGGGGCAAGTGAGCAGTTCTTC
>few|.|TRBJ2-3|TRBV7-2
CASSPRRVDTQYF
TGTGCCAGCAGCCCCCGGAGGGTGGATACGCAGTATTTT
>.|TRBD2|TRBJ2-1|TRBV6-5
CASTLVAGGYNEQFF
TGTGCCAGCACCTTAGTAGCGGGAGGGTACAATGAGCAGTTCTTC
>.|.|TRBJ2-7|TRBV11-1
CASSLRNPPYEQYF
TGTGCCAGCAGCTTAAGGAATCCCCCCTACGAGCAGTACTTC
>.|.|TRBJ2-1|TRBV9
CASSPTGGYNEQFF
TGTGCCAGCAGCCCCACCGGTGGTTACAATGAGCAGTTCTTC
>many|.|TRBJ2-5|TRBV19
CASSETPPRETQYF
TGTGCCAGTAGTGAGACCCCCCCGAGGGAGACCCAGTACTTC